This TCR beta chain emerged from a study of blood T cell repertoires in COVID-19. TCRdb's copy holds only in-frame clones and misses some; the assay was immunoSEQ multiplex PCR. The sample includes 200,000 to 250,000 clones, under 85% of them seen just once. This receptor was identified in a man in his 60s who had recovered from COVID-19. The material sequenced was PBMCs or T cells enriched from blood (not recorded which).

The CDR3 spells CASSSGPGEYTEAFF. The CDR3 coding sequence is TGTGCCAGCAGCTCGGGGCCAGGGGAGTACACTGAAGCTTTCTTT. The chain couples TRBV7-3 to TRBJ1-1; TRBD1 is a possible D gene (6 bases). The CDR3 is 15 residues long. Germline V lookup: CDR1 SGHTA, CDR2 FQGTGA. Deletions cut 4 bases from V and 3 bases from J, with 15 bases between.